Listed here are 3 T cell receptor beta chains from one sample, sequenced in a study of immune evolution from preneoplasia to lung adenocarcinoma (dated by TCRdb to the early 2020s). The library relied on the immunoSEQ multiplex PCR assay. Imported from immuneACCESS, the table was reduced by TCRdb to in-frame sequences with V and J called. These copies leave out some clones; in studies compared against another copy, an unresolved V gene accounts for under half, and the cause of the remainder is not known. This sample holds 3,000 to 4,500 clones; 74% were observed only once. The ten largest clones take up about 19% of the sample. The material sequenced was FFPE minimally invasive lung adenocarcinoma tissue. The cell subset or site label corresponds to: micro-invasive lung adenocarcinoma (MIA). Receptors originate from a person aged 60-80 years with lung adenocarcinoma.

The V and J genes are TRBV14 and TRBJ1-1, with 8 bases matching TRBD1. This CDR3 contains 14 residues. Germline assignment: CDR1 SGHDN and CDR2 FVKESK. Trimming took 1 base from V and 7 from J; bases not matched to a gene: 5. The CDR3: CASSQAGTGYEAFF. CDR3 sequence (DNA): TGTGCCAGCAGCCAAGCCGGGACAGGTTATGAAGCTTTCTTT.

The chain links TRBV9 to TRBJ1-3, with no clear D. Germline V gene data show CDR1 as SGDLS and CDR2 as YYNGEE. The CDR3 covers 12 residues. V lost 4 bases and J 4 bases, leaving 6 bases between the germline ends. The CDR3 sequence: CASSPGGNTIYF. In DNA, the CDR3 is TGTGCCAGCAGCCCGGGGGGAAACACCATATATTTT.

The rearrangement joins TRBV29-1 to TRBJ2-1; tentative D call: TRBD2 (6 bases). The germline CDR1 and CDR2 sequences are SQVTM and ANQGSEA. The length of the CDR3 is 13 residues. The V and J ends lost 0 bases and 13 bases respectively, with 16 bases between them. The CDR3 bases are TGCAGCGTTGAAGAGAGCATGGACTACCCCCAGTTCTTC. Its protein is CSVEESMDYPQFF.